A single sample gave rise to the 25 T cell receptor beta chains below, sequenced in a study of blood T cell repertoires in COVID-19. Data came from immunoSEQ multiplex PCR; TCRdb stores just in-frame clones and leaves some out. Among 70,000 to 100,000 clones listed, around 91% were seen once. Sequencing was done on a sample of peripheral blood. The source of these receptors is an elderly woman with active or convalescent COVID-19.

The CDR3 loop is CASRIREGGGELFF. CDR3 DNA sequence: TGCGCCTCCCGGATTAGGGAGGGTGGCGGGGAGCTGTTTTTT. The chain uses TRBV10-2 and TRBJ2-2; TRBD2 matches at 7 bases. Germline values: CDR1 WSHSY, CDR2 SAAADI. With 11 bases clipped from V and 7 bases from J, the junction kept 13 bases outside the gene matches. This CDR3 spans 14 amino acids.

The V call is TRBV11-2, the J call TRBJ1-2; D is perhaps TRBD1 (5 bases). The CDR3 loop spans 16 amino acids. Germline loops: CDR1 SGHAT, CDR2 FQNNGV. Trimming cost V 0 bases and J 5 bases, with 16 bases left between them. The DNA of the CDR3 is TGTGCCAGCAGCTTAGATCGGGGCAGGGCGGGGTATGGCTACACCTTC. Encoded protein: CASSLDRGRAGYGYTF.

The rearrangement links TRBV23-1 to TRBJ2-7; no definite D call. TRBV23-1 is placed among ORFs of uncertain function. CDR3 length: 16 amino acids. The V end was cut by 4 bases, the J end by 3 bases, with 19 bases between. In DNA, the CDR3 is TGCGCCAGCAGTCCATTTATCAGGCTGCTAATCTACGAGCAGTACTTC. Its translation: CASSPFIRLLIYEQYF.

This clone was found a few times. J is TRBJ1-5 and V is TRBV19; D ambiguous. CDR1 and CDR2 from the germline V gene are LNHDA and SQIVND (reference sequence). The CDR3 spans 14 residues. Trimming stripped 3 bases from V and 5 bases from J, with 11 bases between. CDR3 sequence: CASSIIRLDQPQHF. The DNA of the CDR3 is TGTGCCAGTAGTATCATCCGGTTAGATCAGCCCCAGCATTTT. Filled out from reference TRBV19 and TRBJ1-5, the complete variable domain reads DGGITQSPKYLFRKEGQNVTLSCEQNLNHDAMYWYRQDPGQGLRLIYYSQIVNDFQKGDIAEGYSVSREKKESFPLTVTSAQKNPTAFYLCASSIIRLDQPQHFGDGTRLSIL.

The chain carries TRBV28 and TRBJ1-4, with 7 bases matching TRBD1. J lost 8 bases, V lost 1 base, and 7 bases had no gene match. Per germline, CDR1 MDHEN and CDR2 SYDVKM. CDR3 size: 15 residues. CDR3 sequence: CASSLLRGGAEKLFF. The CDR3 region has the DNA TGTGCCAGCAGTTTATTAAGAGGGGGCGCGGAAAAACTGTTTTTT.

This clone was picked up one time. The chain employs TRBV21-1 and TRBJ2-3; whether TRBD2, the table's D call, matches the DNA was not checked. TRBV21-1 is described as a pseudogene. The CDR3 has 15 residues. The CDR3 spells CASSNPPRVTDTQYF. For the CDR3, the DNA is TGTGCCAGCAGCAATCCGCCGAGAGTCACAGATACGCAGTATTTT.

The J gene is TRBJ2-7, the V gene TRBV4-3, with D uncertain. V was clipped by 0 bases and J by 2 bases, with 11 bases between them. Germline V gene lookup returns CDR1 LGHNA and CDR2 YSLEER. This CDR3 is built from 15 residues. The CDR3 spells CASSQDWRSPYEQYF. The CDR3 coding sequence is TGCGCCAGCAGCCAAGATTGGCGGAGCCCCTACGAGCAGTACTTC.

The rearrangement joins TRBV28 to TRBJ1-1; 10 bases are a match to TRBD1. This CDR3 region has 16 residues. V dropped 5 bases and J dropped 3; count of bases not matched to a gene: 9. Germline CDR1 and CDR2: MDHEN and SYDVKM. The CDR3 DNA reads TGTGCCAGCAGTGTATCGGGACAGGGGTTTTACACTGAAGCTTTCTTT. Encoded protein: CASSVSGQGFYTEAFF.

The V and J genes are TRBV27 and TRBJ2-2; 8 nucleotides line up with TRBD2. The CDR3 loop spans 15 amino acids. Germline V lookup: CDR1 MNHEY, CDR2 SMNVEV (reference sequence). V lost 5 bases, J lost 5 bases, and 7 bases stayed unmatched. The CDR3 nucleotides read TGTGCCAGCAGTCACGGGAGGGCCAGAACCGGGGAGCTGTTTTTT. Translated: CASSHGRARTGELFF.

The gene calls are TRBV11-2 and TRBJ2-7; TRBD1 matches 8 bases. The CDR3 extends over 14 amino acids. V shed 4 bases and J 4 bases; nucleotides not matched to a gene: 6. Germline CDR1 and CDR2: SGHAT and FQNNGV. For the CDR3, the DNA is TGTGCCAGCAGCTCAAACCAGGGGGCGTACGAGCAGTACTTC. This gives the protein CASSSNQGAYEQYF.

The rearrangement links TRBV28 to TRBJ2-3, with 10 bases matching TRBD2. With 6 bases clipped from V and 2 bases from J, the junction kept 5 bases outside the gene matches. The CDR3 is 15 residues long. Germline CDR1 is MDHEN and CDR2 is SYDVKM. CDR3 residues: CASRWTSGDTDTQYF. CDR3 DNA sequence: TGTGCCAGCAGGTGGACTAGCGGAGACACAGATACGCAGTATTTT.

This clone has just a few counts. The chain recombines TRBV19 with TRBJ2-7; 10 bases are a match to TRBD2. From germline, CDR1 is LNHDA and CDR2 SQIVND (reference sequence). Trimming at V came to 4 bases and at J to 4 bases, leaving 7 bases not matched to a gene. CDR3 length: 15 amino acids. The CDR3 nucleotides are TGTGCCAGTAGTAATGGGCTAGCGGGAGTGTACGAGCAGTACTTC. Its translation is CASSNGLAGVYEQYF.

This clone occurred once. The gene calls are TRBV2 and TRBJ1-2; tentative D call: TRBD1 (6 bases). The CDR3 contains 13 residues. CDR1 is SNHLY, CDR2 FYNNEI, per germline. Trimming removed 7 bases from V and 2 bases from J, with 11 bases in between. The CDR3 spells CASKWGQNYGYTF. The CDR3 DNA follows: TGTGCCAGCAAGTGGGGGCAGAACTATGGCTACACCTTC.

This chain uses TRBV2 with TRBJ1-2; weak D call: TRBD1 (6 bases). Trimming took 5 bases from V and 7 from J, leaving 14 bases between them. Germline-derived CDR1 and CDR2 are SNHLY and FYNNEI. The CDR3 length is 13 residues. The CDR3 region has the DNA TGTGCCAGCAGTTATAAGACAGGCGGTGGCTACACCTTC. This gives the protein CASSYKTGGGYTF.

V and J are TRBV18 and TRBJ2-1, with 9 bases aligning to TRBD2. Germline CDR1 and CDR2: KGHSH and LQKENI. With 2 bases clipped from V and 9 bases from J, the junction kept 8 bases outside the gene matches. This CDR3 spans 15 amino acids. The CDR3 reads CASSPNPLAGIEQFF. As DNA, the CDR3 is TGTGCCAGCTCACCAAACCCTCTAGCGGGAATTGAGCAGTTCTTC. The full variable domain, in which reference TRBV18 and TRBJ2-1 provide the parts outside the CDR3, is NAGVMQNPRHLVRRRGQEARLRCSPMKGHSHVYWYRQLPEEGLKFMVYLQKENIIDESGMPKERFSAEFPKEGPSILRIQQVVRGDSAAYFCASSPNPLAGIEQFFGPGTRLTVL.

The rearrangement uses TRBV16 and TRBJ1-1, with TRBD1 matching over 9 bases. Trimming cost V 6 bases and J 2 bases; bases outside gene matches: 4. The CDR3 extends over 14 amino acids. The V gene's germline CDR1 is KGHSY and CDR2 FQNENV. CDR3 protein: CASSKQGANTEAFF. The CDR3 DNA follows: TGTGCCAGCAGTAAACAGGGGGCCAACACTGAAGCTTTCTTT.

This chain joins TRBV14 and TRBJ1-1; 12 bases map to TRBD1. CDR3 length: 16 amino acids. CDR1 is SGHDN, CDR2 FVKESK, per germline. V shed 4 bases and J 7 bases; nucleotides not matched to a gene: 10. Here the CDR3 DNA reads TGTGCCAGCAGCCCTTCCGGGACAGGGGGCCGCGGTGAAGCTTTCTTT. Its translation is CASSPSGTGGRGEAFF. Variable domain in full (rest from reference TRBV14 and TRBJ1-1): EAGVTQFPSHSVIEKGQTVTLRCDPISGHDNLYWYRRVMGKEIKFLLHFVKESKQDESGMPNNRFLAERTGGTYSTLKVQPAELEDSGVYFCASSPSGTGGRGEAFFGQGTRLTVV.

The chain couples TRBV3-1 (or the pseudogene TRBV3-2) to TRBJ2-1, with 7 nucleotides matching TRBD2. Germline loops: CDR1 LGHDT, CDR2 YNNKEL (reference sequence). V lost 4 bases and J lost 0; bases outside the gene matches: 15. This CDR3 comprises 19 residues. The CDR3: CASSPGGGRMSSSYNEQFF. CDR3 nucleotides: TGTGCCAGCAGCCCCGGGGGAGGGCGGATGTCGAGCTCCTACAATGAGCAGTTCTTC.

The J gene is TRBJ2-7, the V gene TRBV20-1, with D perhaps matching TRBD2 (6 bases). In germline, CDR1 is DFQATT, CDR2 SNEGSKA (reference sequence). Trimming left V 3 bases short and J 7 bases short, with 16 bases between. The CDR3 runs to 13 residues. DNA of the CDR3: TGCAGTGCTAGTATTCCGGGAGTGGGGGAGCAGTACTTC. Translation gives CSASIPGVGEQYF.

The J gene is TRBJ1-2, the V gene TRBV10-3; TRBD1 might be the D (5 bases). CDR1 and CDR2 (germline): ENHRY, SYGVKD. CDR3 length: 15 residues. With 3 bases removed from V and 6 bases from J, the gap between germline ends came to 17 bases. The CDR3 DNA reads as TGTGCCATCAGTGAATCTTGGGGGGGGAATAATGGCTACACCTTC. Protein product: CAISESWGGNNGYTF.

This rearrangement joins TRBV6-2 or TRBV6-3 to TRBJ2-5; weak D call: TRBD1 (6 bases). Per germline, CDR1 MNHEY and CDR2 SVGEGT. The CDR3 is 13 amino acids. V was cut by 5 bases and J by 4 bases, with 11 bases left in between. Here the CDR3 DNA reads TGTGCCAGCAGTCCACAGGGTGGAGAGACCCAGTACTTC. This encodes CASSPQGGETQYF.

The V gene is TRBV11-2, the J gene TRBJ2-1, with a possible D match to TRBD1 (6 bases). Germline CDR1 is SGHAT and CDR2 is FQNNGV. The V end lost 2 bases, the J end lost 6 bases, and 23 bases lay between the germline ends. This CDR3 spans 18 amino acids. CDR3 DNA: TGTGCCAGCAGCTTATTACAGGGTGTGGGGGTACTACGCAATGAGCAGTTCTTC. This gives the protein CASSLLQGVGVLRNEQFF.

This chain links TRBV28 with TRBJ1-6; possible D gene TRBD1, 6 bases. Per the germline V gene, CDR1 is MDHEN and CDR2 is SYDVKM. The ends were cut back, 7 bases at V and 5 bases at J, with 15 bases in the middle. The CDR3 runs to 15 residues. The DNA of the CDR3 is TGTGCCAGCACAACAGGGCAGAACAATAATTCACCCCTCCACTTT. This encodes CASTTGQNNNSPLHF.

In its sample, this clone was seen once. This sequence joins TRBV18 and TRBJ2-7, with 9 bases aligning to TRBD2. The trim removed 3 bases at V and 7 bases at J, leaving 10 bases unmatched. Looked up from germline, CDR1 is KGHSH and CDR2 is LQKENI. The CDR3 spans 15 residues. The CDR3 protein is CASSPSGGLAGEQYF. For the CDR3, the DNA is TGTGCCAGCTCACCCTCCGGAGGGCTAGCGGGAGAGCAGTACTTC.

As DNA, the CDR3 is TGTGCCAGCACTCTAGCGGGAACCTACGAGCAGTACTTC. Residues: CASTLAGTYEQYF. The chain links TRBV28 to TRBJ2-7; 9 bases align to TRBD2. With 7 bases clipped from V and 2 bases from J, the junction kept 3 bases outside the gene matches. The CDR3 runs to 13 residues. In germline, CDR1 is MDHEN, CDR2 SYDVKM.